The subject of this entry is one T cell receptor beta chain. The protocol was immunoSEQ multiplex PCR, while the TCRdb copy is restricted to in-frame clones and leaves out a portion. The sample records 90,000 or so clones, around 89% being singletons. The sample belongs to a study of control samples from healthy donors and cancer patients. The clonotype was recovered from a woman in her 70s in good health. Sequenced sample: blood.

CDR3 nucleotides: TGTGCCAGCAGCTTAGGTGTTTGGGATGGCTACACCTTC. It translates to CASSLGVWDGYTF. The V call is TRBV7-9, the J call TRBJ1-2; the D is unclear. Trimming took off 1 base at V and 6 bases at J, with 9 bases between the two ends. The CDR3 runs 13 residues. Germline-derived CDR1 and CDR2 are SEHNR and FQNEAQ (reference sequence).